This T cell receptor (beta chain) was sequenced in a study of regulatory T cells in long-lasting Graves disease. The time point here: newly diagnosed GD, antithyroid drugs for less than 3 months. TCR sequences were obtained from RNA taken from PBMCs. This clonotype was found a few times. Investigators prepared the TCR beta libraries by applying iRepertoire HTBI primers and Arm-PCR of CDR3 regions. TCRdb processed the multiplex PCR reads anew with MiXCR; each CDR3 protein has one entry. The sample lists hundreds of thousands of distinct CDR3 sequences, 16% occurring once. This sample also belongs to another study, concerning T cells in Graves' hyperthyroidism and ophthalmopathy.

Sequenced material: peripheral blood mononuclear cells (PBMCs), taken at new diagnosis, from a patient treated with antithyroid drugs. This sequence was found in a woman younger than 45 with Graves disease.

CDR3 loop: CASRPTGLNTGELFF. The CDR3 DNA follows: TGTGCCAGCAGGCCGACAGGGCTCAACACCGGGGAGCTGTTTTTT. The chain links TRBV9 to TRBJ2-2; 7 nucleotides match TRBD1. The CDR3 extends over 15 amino acids. V lost 5 bases, J lost 2 bases, and 6 bases stayed unmatched. Germline V lookup: CDR1 SGDLS, CDR2 YYNGEE. Full variable domain (remainder filled in from reference TRBV9 and TRBJ2-2): DSGVTQTPKHLITATGQRVTLRCSPRSGDLSVYWYQQSLDQGLQFLIQYYNGEERAKGNILERFSAQQFPDLHSELNLSSLELGDSALYFCASRPTGLNTGELFFGEGSRLTVL.